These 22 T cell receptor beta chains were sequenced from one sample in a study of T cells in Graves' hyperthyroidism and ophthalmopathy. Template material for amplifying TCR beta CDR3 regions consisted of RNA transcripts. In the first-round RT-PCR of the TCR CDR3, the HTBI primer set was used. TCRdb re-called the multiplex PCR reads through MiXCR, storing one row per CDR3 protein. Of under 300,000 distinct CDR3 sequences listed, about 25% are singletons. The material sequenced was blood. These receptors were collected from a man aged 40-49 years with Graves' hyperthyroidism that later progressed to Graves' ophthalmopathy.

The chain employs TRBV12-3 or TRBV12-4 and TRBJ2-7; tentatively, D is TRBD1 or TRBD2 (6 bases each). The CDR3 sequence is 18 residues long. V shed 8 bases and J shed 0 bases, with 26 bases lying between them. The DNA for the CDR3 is TGTGCCAGCGGAATCATTTTAGGGGGACTTGTTAACTCCTACGAGCAGTACTTC. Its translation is CASGIILGGLVNSYEQYF.

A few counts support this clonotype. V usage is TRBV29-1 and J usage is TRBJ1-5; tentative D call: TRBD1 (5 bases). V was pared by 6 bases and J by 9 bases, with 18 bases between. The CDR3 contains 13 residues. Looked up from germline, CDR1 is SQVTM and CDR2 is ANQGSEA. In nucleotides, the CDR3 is TGCAGCGTCAGAAGTGGGGGGGGGGGGCCCCAGCATTTT. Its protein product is CSVRSGGGGPQHF.

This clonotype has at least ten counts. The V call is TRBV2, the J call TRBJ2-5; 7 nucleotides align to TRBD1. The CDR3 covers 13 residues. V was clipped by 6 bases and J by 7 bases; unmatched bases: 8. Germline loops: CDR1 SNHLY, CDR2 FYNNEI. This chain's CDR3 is CASSPRQGATQYF. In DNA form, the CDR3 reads TGTGCCAGCAGCCCACGACAGGGTGCGACCCAGTACTTC.

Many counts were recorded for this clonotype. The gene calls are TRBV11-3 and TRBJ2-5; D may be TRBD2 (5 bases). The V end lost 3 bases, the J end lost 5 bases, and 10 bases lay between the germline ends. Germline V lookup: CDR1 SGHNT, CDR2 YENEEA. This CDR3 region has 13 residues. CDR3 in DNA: TGTGCCAGCAGCTTTTTGGGAGTTGAGACCCAGTACTTC. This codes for CASSFLGVETQYF.

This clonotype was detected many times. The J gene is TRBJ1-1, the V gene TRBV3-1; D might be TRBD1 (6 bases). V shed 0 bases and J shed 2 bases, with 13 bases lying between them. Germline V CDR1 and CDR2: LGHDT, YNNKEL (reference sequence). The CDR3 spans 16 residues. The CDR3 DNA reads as TGTGCCAGCAGCCAAGATACAGGGCGCTTAAACACTGAAGCTTTCTTT. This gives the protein CASSQDTGRLNTEAFF.

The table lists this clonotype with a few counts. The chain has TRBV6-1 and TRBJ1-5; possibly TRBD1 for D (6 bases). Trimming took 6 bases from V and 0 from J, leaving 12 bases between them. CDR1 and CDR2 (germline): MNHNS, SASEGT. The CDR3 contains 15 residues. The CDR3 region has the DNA TGTGCCAGCAGCCTAAAGGGACATAGCAATCAGCCCCAGCATTTT. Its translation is CASSLKGHSNQPQHF.

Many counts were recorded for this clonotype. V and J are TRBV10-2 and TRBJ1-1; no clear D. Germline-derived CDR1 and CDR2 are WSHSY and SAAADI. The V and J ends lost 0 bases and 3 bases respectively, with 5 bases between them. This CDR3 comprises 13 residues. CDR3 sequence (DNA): TGCGCCAGCAGTGAGTCGGGCTACACTGAAGCTTTCTTT. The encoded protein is CASSESGYTEAFF.

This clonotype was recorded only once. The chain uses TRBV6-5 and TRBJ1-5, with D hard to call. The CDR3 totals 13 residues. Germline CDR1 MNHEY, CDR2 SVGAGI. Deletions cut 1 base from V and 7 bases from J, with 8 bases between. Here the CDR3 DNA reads TGTGCCAGCAGTTACTACCGGGGACAGCCCCAGCATTTT. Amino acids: CASSYYRGQPQHF.

This CDR3 is CASSSPGQGVPYEQYF. In nucleotides, the CDR3 is TGTGCCAGCAGTTCTCCGGGACAGGGGGTCCCCTACGAGCAGTACTTC. The gene calls are TRBV6-2 or TRBV6-3 and TRBJ2-7; TRBD1 matches at 11 bases. Germline loops: CDR1 MNHEY, CDR2 SVGEGT. The CDR3 has 16 amino acids. Germline trimming cut 4 bases from V and 2 bases from J; bases unmatched to any gene: 7.

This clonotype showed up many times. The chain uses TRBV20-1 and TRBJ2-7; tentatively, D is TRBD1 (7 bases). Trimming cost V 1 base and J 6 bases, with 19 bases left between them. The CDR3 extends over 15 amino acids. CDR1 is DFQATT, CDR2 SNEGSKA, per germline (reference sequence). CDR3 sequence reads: CSARVFIGQGGEQYF. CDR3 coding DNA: TGCAGTGCTAGAGTGTTTATAGGGCAGGGGGGCGAGCAGTACTTC.

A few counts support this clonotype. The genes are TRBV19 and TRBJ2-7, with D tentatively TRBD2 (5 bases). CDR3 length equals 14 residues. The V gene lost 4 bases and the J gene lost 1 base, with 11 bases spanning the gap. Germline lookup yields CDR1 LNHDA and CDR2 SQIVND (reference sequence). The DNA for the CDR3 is TGTGCCAGTAGTACCCAACTAGTTTCCTACGAGCAGTACTTC. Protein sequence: CASSTQLVSYEQYF.

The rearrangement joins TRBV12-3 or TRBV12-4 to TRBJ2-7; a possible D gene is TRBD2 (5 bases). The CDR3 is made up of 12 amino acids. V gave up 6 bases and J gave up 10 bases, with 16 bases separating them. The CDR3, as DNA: TGTGCCAGCAGCAGAGGACTGGAATCTCAGTACTTC. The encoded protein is CASSRGLESQYF.

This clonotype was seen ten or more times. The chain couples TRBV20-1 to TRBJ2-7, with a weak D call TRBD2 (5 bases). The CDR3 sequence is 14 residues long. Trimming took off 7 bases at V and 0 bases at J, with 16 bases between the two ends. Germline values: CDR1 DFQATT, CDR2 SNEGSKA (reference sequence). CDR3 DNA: TGCAGTGTTTGGCAGCGGATGAGCTCCTACGAGCAGTACTTC. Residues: CSVWQRMSSYEQYF.

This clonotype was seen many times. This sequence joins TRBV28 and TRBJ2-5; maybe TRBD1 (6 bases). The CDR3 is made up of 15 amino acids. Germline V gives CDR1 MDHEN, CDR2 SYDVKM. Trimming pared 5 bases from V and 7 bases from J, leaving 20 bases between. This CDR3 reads CASSPGTLEFVTQYF. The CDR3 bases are TGTGCCAGCAGTCCAGGGACACTGGAGTTTGTGACCCAGTACTTC. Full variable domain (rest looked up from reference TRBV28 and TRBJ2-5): DVKVTQSSRYLVKRTGEKVFLECVQDMDHENMFWYRQDPGLGLRLIYFSYDVKMKEKGDIPEGYSVSREKKERFSLILESASTNQTSMYLCASSPGTLEFVTQYFGPGTRLLVL.

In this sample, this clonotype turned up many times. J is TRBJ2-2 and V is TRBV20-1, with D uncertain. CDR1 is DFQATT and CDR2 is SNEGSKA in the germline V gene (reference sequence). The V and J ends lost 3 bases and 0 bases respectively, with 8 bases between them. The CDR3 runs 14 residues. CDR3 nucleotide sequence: TGCAGTGCTAGTGACCGCCCGAACACCGGGGAGCTGTTTTTT. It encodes CSASDRPNTGELFF.

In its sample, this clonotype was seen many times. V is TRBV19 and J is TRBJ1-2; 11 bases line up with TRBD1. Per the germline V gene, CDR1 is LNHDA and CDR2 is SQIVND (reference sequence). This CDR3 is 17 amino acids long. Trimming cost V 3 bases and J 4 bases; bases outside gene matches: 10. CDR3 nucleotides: TGTGCCAGTAGTATCTATTGGACAGGGGGCGCAGGCTATGGCTACACCTTC. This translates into CASSIYWTGGAGYGYTF.

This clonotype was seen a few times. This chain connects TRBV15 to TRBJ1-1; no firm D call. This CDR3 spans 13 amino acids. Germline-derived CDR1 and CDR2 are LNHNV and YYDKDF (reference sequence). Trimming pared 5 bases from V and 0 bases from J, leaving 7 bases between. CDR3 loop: CATSGQLNTEAFF. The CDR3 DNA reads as TGTGCCACCAGCGGGCAGTTGAACACTGAAGCTTTCTTT.

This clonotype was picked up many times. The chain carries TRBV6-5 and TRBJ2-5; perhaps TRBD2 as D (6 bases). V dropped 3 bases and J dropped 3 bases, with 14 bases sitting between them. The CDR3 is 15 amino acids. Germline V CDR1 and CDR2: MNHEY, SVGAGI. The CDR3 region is CASSYWGPSEETQYF. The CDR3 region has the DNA TGTGCCAGCAGTTATTGGGGACCTAGCGAAGAGACCCAGTACTTC.

The CDR3 sequence is CAWSVGRFGEAFF. CDR3 DNA sequence: TGTGCCTGGAGTGTGGGGAGATTCGGTGAAGCTTTCTTT. This rearrangement joins TRBV30 to TRBJ1-1; D remains ambiguous. The CDR3 length is 13 residues. The V gene lost 0 bases and the J gene lost 7 bases, with 12 bases spanning the gap. The V gene's germline CDR1 is GTSNPN and CDR2 SVGIG (reference sequence).

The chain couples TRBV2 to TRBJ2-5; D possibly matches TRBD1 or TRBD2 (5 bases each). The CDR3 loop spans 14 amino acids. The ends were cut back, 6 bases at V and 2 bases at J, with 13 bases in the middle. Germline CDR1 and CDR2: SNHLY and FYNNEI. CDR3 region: CASRPGTVQETQYF. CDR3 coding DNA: TGTGCCAGCAGACCCGGGACGGTGCAAGAGACCCAGTACTTC.

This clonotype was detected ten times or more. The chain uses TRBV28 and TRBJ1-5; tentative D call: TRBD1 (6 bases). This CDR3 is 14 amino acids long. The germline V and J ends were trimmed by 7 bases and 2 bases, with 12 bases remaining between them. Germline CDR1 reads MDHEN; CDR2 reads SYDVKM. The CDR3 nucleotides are TGTGCCAGCATTCTGGGGGCAGGCAATCAGCCCCAGCATTTT. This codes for CASILGAGNQPQHF. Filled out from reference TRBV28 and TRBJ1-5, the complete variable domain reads DVKVTQSSRYLVKRTGEKVFLECVQDMDHENMFWYRQDPGLGLRLIYFSYDVKMKEKGDIPEGYSVSREKKERFSLILESASTNQTSMYLCASILGAGNQPQHFGDGTRLSIL.

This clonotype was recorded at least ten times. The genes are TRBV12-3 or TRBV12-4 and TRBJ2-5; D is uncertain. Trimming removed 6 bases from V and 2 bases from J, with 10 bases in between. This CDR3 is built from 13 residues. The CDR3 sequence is CASSPTRQETQYF. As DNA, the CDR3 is TGTGCCAGCAGCCCCACGCGTCAAGAGACCCAGTACTTC.